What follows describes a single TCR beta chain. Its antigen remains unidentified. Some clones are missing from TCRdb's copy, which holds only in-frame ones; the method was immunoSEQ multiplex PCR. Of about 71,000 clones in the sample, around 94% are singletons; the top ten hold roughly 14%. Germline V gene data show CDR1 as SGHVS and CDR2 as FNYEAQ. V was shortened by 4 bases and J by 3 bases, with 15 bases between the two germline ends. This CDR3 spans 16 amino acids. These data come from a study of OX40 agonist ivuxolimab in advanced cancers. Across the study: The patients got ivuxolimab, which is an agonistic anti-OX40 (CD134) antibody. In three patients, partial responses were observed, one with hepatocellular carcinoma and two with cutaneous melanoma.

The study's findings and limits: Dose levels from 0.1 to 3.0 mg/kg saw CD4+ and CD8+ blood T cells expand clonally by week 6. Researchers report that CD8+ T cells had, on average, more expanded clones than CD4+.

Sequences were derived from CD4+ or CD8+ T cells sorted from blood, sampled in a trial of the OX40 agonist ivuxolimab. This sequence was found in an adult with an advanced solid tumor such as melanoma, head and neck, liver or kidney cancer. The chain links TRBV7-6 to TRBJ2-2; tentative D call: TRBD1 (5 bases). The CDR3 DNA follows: TGTGCCAGCAGCTCCCCCACGGTGGGGCACACCGGGGAGCTGTTTTTT. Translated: CASSSPTVGHTGELFF.